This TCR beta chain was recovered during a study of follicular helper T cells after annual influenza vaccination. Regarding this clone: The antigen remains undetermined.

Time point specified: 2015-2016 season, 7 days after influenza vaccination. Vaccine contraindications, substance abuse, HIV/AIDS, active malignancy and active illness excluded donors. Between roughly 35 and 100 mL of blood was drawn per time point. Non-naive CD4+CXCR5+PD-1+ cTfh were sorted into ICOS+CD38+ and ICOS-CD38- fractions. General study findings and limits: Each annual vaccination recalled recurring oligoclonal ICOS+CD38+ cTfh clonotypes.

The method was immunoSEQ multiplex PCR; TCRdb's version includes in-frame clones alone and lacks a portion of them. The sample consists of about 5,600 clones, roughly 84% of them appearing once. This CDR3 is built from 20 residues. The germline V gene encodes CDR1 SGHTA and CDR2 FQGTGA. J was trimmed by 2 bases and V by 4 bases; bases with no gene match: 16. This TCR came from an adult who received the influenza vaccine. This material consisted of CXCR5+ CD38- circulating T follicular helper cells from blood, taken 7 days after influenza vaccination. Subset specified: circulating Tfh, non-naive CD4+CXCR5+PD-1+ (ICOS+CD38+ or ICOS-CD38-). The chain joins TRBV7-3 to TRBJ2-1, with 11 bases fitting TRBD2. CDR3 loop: CASSSRGLATSGGTYNEQFF. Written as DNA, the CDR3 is TGTGCCAGCAGCTCACGGGGGTTAGCTACTAGCGGGGGTACCTACAATGAGCAGTTCTTC.